The 5 T cell receptor beta chains listed next were all sequenced from one sample in a study of molecular identifiers for immune sequencing clone quantification. TCRdb re-derived calls from the PCR reads in MiXCR, one entry per CDR3 protein. Among around 480,000 distinct CDR3 sequences listed, about a fifth were seen once. The material sequenced was naive CD8+ T cells from blood, with Jurkat cell RNA spiked in. Subset given: FACS-sorted CD8+CD4-CCR7+CD45RA+ naive T cells. All receptors derive from a human donor in good health. Some libraries in this study had Jurkat cell RNA spiked in.

The chain carries TRBV20-1 and TRBJ2-1, with 7 bases aligning to TRBD2. CDR1 and CDR2 (germline): DFQATT, SNEGSKA (reference sequence). V dropped 0 bases and J dropped 2; count of bases not matched to a gene: 7. The CDR3 consists of 16 residues. CDR3 sequence (DNA): TGCAGTGCTAGAGATGAAGCGGGACTTACCTACAATGAGCAGTTCTTC. Protein sequence: CSARDEAGLTYNEQFF.

As for this clonotype: This may be a read error, as it is one base from a much larger clone. The chain has TRBV4-2 and TRBJ2-3; 7 nucleotides line up with TRBD1. J gave up 3 bases and V 8 bases, and 8 bases lay outside the gene matches. The CDR3 runs to 14 residues. The germline gives CDR1 LGHNA, CDR2 YNFKEQ. CDR3 nucleotide sequence: TGTGCCAGCGGCAGGGGGTTTGTTACAGATACGCAGTATTTT. This sequence encodes CASGRGFVTDTQYF.

Ten or more counts support this clonotype. The chain uses TRBV28 and TRBJ2-1; 7 bases line up with TRBD2. Germline V lookup: CDR1 MDHEN, CDR2 SYDVKM. V lost 7 bases and J lost 0; bases outside the gene matches: 6. The CDR3 has 15 amino acids. CDR3 amino acids: CASTLGGSSYNEQFF. The CDR3 DNA sequence: TGTGCCAGCACCTTGGGCGGGAGCTCCTACAATGAGCAGTTCTTC.

This clonotype occurred many times. The chain joins TRBV29-1 to TRBJ1-2, with D maybe TRBD1 (5 bases). Trimming cost V 1 base and J 8 bases, with 17 bases left between them. This CDR3 is 14 amino acids long. Germline assignment: CDR1 SQVTM and CDR2 ANQGSEA. The CDR3 loop is CSVEVQVFSYGYTF. The CDR3 coding sequence is TGCAGCGTTGAAGTACAGGTCTTTTCTTACGGCTACACCTTC.

The rearrangement links TRBV9 to TRBJ2-7, with unresolved D. The CDR3 is made up of 13 amino acids. V shed 0 bases and J shed 6 bases, with 10 bases lying between them. CDR1 and CDR2 from the germline V gene are SGDLS and YYNGEE. The CDR3 loop reads CASSVAPGSEQYF. The CDR3 bases are TGTGCCAGCAGCGTAGCACCAGGAAGCGAGCAGTACTTC.